What follows is one T cell receptor (beta chain) and its context. The hyperthyroidism was newly diagnosed and had lasted under 2 months; the patients were aged 18 to 65. Each 10 ml fresh peripheral blood draw supplied the PBMCs. Amplification of TCR beta CDR3 regions was performed using RNA transcripts as template. HTBI primers drove first-round RT-PCR of the TCR CDR3. TCRdb passed the multiplex PCR reads through MiXCR, listing each CDR3 protein once. The table has roughly 580,000 distinct CDR3 sequences, 11% to 15% seen once. There are 13 residues in the CDR3. The V gene's germline CDR1 is SGHTA and CDR2 FQGTGA. Trimming shortened V by 1 base and J by 11 bases, and 12 bases separated the two germline ends. This sample was included in a study of T cells in Graves' hyperthyroidism and ophthalmopathy.

This clonotype was sampled from a woman aged 25-40 years with Graves' hyperthyroidism that later progressed to Graves' ophthalmopathy. Source material: blood. The V call is TRBV7-3, the J call TRBJ2-1, with D tentatively TRBD2 (6 bases). In nucleotides, the CDR3 is TGTGCCAGCAGCTTAAATACGCGGGGCAAGCAGTTCTTC. Amino acids: CASSLNTRGKQFF.